The entry that follows covers one T cell receptor beta chain sequence. Primed by a sample-barcoded 5' primer and a J-beta primer mix, a second PCR proceeded for about 6 to 11 cycles. TCRdb analysed the 5' RACE reads with MiXCR anew, one entry per CDR3 protein. The table has approximately 800,000 distinct CDR3 sequences, roughly 25% seen once. The sample is drawn from a study of blood T cells in healthy people across ages. The V and J ends lost 4 bases and 2 bases respectively, with 6 bases between them. The CDR3 is 12 amino acids. CDR1 and CDR2 from the germline V gene are SEHNR and FQNEAQ (reference sequence). These records were also assigned to another study, of T cells of mothers and their children.

This receptor was taken from a boy aged 10-17 years in good health. The sequencing sample was made of blood. J is TRBJ2-7 and V is TRBV7-9; the D is unclear. The CDR3 DNA is TGTGCCAGCAGCTCCCAAACCTACGAGCAGTACTTC. It yields the protein CASSSQTYEQYF.